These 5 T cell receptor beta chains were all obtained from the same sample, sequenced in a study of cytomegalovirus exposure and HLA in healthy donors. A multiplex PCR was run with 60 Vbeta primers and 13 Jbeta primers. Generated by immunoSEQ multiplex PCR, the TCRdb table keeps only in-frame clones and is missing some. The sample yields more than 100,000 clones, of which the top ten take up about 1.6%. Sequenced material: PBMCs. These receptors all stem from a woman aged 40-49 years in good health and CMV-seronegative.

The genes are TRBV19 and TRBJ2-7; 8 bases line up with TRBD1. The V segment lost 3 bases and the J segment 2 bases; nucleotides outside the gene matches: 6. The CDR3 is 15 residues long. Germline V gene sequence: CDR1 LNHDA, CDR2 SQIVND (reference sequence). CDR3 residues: CASSIGQGRPYEQYF. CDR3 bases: TGTGCCAGTAGTATCGGACAGGGTCGACCCTACGAGCAGTACTTC.

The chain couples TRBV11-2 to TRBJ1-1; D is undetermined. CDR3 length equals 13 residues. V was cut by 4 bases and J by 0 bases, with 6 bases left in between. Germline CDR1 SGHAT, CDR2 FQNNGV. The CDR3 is CASSSDMNTEAFF. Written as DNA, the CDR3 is TGTGCCAGCAGCTCAGATATGAACACTGAAGCTTTCTTT.

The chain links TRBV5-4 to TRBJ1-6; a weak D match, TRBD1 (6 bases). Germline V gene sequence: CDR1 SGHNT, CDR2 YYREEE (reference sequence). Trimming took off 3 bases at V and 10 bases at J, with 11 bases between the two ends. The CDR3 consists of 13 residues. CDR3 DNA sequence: TGTGCCAGCAGCTCGGACAGTCGGTCACCCCTCCACTTT. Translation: CASSSDSRSPLHF.

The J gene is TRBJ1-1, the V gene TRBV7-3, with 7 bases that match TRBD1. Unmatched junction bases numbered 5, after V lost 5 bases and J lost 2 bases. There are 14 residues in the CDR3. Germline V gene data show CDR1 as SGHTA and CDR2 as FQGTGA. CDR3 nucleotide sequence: TGTGCCAGCAGCCTACAGGGGAAAAACACTGAAGCTTTCTTT. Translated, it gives CASSLQGKNTEAFF.

CDR3 bases: TGTGCCAGCAGCCGGCGGGGGGTCGGCACTGAAGCTTTCTTT. This gives the protein CASSRRGVGTEAFF. V is TRBV5-6 and J is TRBJ1-1, with D maybe TRBD1 (5 bases). The germline V and J ends were trimmed by 4 bases and 4 bases, with 14 bases remaining between them. This CDR3 contains 14 residues. Germline V CDR1 and CDR2: SGHDT, YYEEEE.